This record covers a single T cell receptor (beta chain). Its specificity is unknown. The data stem from a study of T cell responses to AZD1222 COVID-19 vaccine. For the study at large: Recipients boosted at about 4 weeks or about 12 weeks are pooled.

Study-level points and caveats: Repertoires in all cases were sampled only once the peak T cell response had passed. Baseline testing showed seropositivity in only six or seven AZD1222 recipients. Dominant at 160-218 and 743-854, vaccine-associated CD4 TCRs also spanned spike.

This table comes from immunoSEQ multiplex PCR, and its TCRdb copy is limited to in-frame clones, with some not included. The table has 130,000 to 150,000 clones, about 93% seen once. CDR1 SEHNR and CDR2 FQNEAQ come from the germline V gene (reference sequence). The CDR3 sequence is 15 residues long. V dropped 0 bases and J dropped 6 bases, with 13 bases sitting between them. Sample: peripheral blood, taken on day 0 of AZD1222 vaccination. The rearrangement joins TRBV7-9 to TRBJ2-3; unclear D gene. The source of this sequence is an adult in good health. CDR3 DNA: TGTGCCAGCAGCTTAGCTATGGTGGAAGGCGATACGCAGTATTTT. Amino acids: CASSLAMVEGDTQYF.